Presented here are 17 T cell receptor beta chains from one specimen sequenced in a study of T cells after yellow fever vaccination. TCRdb reanalysed the 5' RACE reads using MiXCR and keeps one entry per CDR3 protein. The sample contains some 300,000 distinct CDR3 sequences, roughly 4% of which appear only once. The specimen comprised PBMCs, sampled on the day of the yellow fever booster vaccination. The source is a man aged 18-30 years who received the YFV17D yellow fever vaccine.

This chain joins TRBV7-9 and TRBJ1-2; D ambiguous. The CDR3 is 14 amino acids. Germline CDR1 reads SEHNR; CDR2 reads FQNEAQ (reference sequence). Trimming stripped 2 bases from V and 3 bases from J, with 10 bases between. CDR3 protein: CASSLSHQDYGYTF. The DNA for the CDR3 is TGTGCCAGCAGCTTATCGCATCAGGACTATGGCTACACCTTC. The entire variable domain, with the rest obtained from reference TRBV7-9 and TRBJ1-2, is as follows: DTGVSQNPRHKITKRGQNVTFRCDPISEHNRLYWYRQTLGQGPEFLTYFQNEAQLEKSRLLSDRFSAERPKGSFSTLEIQRTEQGDSAMYLCASSLSHQDYGYTFGSGTRLTVV.

V usage is TRBV6-2 or TRBV6-3 and J usage is TRBJ2-2; 10 bases fit TRBD2. Trimming removed 0 bases from V and 2 bases from J; junction bases left unmatched: 6. This CDR3 has 18 residues. Per germline, CDR1 MNHEY and CDR2 SVGEGT. CDR3 amino acids: CASSYSRIAGGNTGELFF. In DNA form, the CDR3 reads TGTGCCAGCAGTTACTCGAGGATAGCGGGGGGCAACACCGGGGAGCTGTTTTTT.

The sample holds many counts of this clonotype. The chain carries TRBV21-1 and TRBJ2-1; the table's D gene call, TRBD1, was not cross checked with the DNA. TRBV21-1 is a known pseudogene. The CDR3 length is 16 residues. This CDR3 is CASCYPWGINGNEQFF. CDR3 nucleotide sequence: TGTGCCAGCTGCTACCCTTGGGGGATTAATGGGAATGAGCAGTTCTTC.

The chain uses TRBV12-3 or TRBV12-4 and TRBJ1-3; no definite D call. The germline V and J ends were trimmed by 6 bases and 0 bases, with 6 bases remaining between them. This CDR3 is 13 amino acids long. For the CDR3, the DNA is TGTGCCAGCAGGTGGCTCTCTGGAAACACCATATATTTT. Its protein is CASRWLSGNTIYF.

Only a few counts were recorded for this clonotype. The CDR3 here is CASSPALGAGELFF. DNA of the CDR3: TGTGCCAGCAGCCCCGCCCTAGGTGCCGGGGAGCTGTTTTTT. The J gene is TRBJ2-2, the V gene TRBV25-1, with unresolved D. V was clipped by 6 bases and J by 6 bases, with 14 bases between them. In germline, CDR1 is MGHDK, CDR2 SYGVNS. The CDR3 spans 14 residues.

The sample holds many counts of this clonotype. The chain combines TRBV11-2 with TRBJ1-4; no clear D gene. In germline, CDR1 is SGHAT, CDR2 FQNNGV. This CDR3 region has 12 residues. Trimming cost V 1 base and J 7 bases, with 4 bases left between them. This CDR3 reads CASSLAREKLFF. As DNA, the CDR3 is TGTGCCAGCAGCTTAGCTCGTGAAAAACTGTTTTTT.

This rearrangement joins TRBV15 to TRBJ2-7; possibly TRBD2 for D (5 bases). The V gene's germline CDR1 is LNHNV and CDR2 YYDKDF (reference sequence). The V and J ends lost 0 bases and 6 bases respectively, with 9 bases between them. The CDR3 sequence is 13 residues long. The CDR3 region has the DNA TGTGCCACCAGCAGAGAGGCGGGTTTCGAGCAGTACGTC. This gives the protein CATSREAGFEQYV.

Details on this clonotype: A much bigger clone sits one base away, suggesting this may be a read error. V is TRBV5-1 and J is TRBJ2-2; TRBD2 is a possible D gene (6 bases). The length of the CDR3 is 12 residues. Germline CDR1 SGHRS, CDR2 YFSETQ. Here the CDR3 reads CASSWDGGELLF. The CDR3 DNA reads TGCGCCAGCAGCTGGGACGGCGGGGAGCTGCTTTTT.

This clonotype was observed at least ten times. The chain links TRBV9 to TRBJ1-4, with TRBD1 identical over 8 bases. From germline, CDR1 is SGDLS and CDR2 YYNGEE. The CDR3 length is 15 residues. After removal of 0 bases from V and 7 bases from J, the junction contained 5 bases not matched to a gene. This CDR3 is CASSVEGTGGEKLFF. CDR3 nucleotide sequence: TGTGCCAGCAGCGTAGAAGGGACAGGTGGTGAAAAACTGTTTTTT.

Many counts were recorded for this clonotype. The chain uses TRBV18 and TRBJ1-2; D is uncertain. CDR3 length: 14 amino acids. V was pared by 1 base and J by 5 bases, with 11 bases between. The V gene's germline CDR1 is KGHSH and CDR2 LQKENI. CDR3: CASSPRPDEYGYTF. The CDR3 nucleotides are TGTGCCAGCTCACCACGGCCGGATGAATATGGCTACACCTTC.

This clonotype was seen many times. J is TRBJ2-7 and V is TRBV5-4, with TRBD2 identical over 15 bases. This CDR3 comprises 17 residues. Trimming cost V 0 bases and J 7 bases; bases outside gene matches: 8. Germline CDR1 SGHNT, CDR2 YYREEE (reference sequence). CDR3 coding DNA: TGTGCCAGCAGCTTGGGAGGAGGACTAGCGGGGGGGAGAGAGCAGTACGTC. Amino acids: CASSLGGGLAGGREQYV.

The J gene is TRBJ2-7, the V gene TRBV2; 8 positions match TRBD1. The CDR3 is 15 residues long. Germline CDR1 reads SNHLY; CDR2 reads FYNNEI. The junction had 8 bases not matched to a gene; V was cut back by 5 bases and J by 2 bases. CDR3 amino acids: CASSIGQGRAYEQYF. DNA for the CDR3: TGTGCCAGCAGTATAGGACAGGGAAGAGCCTACGAGCAGTACTTC.

This clonotype appeared a few times. The gene calls are TRBV4-1 and TRBJ2-5; 11 bases fit TRBD2. Germline values: CDR1 MGHRA, CDR2 YSYEKL. This CDR3 is 18 amino acids long. Trimming cost V 3 bases and J 1 base; bases outside gene matches: 10. In DNA, the CDR3 is TGCGCCAGCAGCCAGGCCTCGTCGACTAGCGGGGCCCAAGAGACCCAGTACTTC. Protein product: CASSQASSTSGAQETQYF.

The chain joins TRBV3-1 to TRBJ2-7; D is unclear. Trimming took 3 bases from V and 0 from J, leaving 6 bases between them. This CDR3 has 13 residues. Germline V gene sequence: CDR1 LGHDT, CDR2 YNNKEL (reference sequence). The CDR3 coding sequence is TGTGCCAGCAGCCAGAACCCCTCCTACGAGCAGTACTTC. This translates into CASSQNPSYEQYF.

This clonotype occurred many times. The chain joins TRBV5-1 to TRBJ2-1; TRBD2 matches at 9 bases. The V segment lost 3 bases and the J segment 11 bases; nucleotides outside the gene matches: 12. CDR1 SGHRS and CDR2 YFSETQ come from the germline V gene. This CDR3 has 15 amino acids. The CDR3 DNA is TGCGCCAGCAGCTCCCCCGTGGCGGGGGGGGGGAAGCAGTTCTTC. As protein: CASSSPVAGGGKQFF.

This clonotype has just a few counts. The chain recombines TRBV7-9 with TRBJ1-2; TRBD1 is a possible D gene (6 bases). Deletions cut 5 bases from V and 14 bases from J, with 21 bases between. Germline lookup yields CDR1 SEHNR and CDR2 FQNEAQ (reference sequence). This CDR3 comprises 13 residues. CDR3 protein: CASSPDGGRVGTF. The CDR3 DNA reads TGTGCCAGCAGCCCGGACGGGGGCAGGGTAGGGACCTTC.

The sample holds many counts of this clonotype. The chain couples TRBV28 to TRBJ2-1, with D possibly matching TRBD2 (6 bases). This CDR3 region has 17 residues. Trimming pared 3 bases from V and 6 bases from J, leaving 21 bases between. From germline, CDR1 is MDHEN and CDR2 SYDVKM. DNA for the CDR3: TGTGCCAGCAGTTTCGGTGCCAGCGGGTTCTCGGGCAATGAGCAGTTCTTC. Translating it yields CASSFGASGFSGNEQFF.